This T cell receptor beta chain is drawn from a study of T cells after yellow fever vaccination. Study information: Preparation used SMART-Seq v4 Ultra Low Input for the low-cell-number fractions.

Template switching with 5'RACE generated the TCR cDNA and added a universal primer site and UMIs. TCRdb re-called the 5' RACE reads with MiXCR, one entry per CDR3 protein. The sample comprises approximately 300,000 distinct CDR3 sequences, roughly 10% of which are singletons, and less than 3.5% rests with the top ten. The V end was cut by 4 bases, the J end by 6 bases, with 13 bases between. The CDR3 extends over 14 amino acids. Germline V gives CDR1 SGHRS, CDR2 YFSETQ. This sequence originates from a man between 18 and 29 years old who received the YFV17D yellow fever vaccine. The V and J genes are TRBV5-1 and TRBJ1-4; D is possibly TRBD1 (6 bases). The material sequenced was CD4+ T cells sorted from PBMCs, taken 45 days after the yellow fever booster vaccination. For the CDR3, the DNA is TGCGCCAGCAGCCCTGGACAGTATGATGAAAAACTGTTTTTT. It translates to CASSPGQYDEKLFF.